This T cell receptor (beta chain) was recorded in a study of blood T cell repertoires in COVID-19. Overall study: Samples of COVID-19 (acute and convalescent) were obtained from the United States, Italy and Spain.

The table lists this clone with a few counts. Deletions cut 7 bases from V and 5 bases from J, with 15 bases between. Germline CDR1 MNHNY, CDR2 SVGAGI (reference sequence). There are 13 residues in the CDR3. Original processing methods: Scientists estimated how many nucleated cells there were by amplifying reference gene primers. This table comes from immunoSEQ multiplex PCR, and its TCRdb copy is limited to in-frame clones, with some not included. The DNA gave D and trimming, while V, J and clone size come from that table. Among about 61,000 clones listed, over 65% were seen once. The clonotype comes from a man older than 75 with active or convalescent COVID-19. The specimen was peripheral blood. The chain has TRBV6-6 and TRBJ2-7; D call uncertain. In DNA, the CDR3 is TGTGCCAGCAACTCCCCGGGTATCGACGAGCAGTACTTC. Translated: CASNSPGIDEQYF.